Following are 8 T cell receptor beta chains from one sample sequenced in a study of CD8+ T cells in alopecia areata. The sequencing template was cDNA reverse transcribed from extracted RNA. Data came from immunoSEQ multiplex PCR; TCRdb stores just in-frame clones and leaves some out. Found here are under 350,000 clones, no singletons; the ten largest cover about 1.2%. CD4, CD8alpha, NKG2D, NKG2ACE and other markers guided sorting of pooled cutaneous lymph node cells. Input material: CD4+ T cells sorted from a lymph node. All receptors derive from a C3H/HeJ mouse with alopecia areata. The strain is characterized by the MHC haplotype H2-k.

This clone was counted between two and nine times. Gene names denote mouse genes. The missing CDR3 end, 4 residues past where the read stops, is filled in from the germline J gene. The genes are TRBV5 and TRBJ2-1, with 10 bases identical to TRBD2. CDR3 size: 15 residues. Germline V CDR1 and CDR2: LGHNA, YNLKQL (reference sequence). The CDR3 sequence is CASSPPTGGSAEQFF. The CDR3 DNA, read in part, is TGTGCCAGCAGCCCTCCGACTGGGGGGAGCGCT.

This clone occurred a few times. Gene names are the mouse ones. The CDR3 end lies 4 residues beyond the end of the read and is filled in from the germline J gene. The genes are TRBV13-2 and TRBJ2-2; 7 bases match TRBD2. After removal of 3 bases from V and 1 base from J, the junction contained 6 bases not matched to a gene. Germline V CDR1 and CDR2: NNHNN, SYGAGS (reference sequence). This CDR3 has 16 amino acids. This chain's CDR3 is CASGVWGDLNTGQLYF. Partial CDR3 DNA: TGTGCCAGCGGTGTTTGGGGGGACCTAAACACCGGG.

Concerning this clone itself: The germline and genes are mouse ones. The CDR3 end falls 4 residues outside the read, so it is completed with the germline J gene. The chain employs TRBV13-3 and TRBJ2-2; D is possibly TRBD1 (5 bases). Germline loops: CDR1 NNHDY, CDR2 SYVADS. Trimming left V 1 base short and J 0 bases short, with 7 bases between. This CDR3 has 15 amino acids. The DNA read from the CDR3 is TGTGCCAGCAGTGATAGGGGTTCAAACACCGGG. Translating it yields CASSDRGSNTG. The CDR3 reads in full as CASSDRGSNTGQLYF.

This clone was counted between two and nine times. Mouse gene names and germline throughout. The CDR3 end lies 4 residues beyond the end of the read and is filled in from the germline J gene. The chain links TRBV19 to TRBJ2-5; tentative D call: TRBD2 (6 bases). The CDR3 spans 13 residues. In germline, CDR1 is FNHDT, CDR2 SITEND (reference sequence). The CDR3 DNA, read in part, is TGTGCCAGCAGTATTTTGGGGGTGGAC. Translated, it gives CASSILGVD. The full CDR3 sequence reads CASSILGVDTQYF.

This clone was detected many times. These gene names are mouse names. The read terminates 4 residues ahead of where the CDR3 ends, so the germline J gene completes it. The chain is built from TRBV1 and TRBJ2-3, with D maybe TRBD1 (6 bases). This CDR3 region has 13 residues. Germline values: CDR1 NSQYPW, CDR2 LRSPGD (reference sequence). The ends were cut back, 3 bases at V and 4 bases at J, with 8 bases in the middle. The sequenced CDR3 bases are TGCACCTGCAGTGCCCAGGGGTCAGAA. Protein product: CTCSAQGSE. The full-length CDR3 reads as CTCSAQGSETLYF.

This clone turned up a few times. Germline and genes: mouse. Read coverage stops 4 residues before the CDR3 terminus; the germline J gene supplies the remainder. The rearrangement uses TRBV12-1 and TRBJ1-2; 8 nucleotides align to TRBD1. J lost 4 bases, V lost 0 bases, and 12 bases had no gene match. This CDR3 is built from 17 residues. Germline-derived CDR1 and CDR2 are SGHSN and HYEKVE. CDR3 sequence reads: CASSLGTRTGKGSDYTF. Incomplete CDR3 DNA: TGTGCCAGCTCTCTCGGGACAAGGACAGGGAAGGGCTCC.

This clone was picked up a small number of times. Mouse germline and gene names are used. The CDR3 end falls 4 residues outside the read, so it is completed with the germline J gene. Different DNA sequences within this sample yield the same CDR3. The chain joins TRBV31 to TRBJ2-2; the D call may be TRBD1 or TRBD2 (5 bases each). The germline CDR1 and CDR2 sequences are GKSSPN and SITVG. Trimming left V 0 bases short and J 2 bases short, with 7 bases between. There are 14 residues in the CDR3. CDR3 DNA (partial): TGTGCCTGGAGTCTGGGGCCTAACACCGGG. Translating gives CAWSLGPNTG. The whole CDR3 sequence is CAWSLGPNTGQLYF. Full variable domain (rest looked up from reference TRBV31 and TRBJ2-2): AQTIHQWPVAEIKAVGSPLSLGCTIKGKSSPNLYWYWQATGGTLQQLFYSITVGQVESVVQLNLSASRPKDDQFILSTEKLLLSHSGFYLCAWSLGPNTGQLYFGEGSKLTVL.

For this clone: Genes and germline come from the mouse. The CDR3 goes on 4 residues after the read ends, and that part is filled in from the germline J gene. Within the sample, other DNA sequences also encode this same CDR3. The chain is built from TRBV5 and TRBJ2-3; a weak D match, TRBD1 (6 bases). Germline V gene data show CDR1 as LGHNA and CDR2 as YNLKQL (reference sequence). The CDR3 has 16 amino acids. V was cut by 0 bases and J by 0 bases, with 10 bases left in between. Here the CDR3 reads CASSQDRQGSAETLYF. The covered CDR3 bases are TGTGCCAGCAGCCAAGATCGCCAGGGGAGTGCAGAA.